The 11 T cell receptor beta chains listed next were all sequenced from one sample in a study of human CD8 memory T cell subsets. Generation of TCR beta libraries used UMI-labeled 5' RACE. TCRdb re-called the 5' RACE reads and catalogs CDR3 proteins one per entry, DNA excluded. This repertoire includes approximately 7,000 distinct CDR3 sequences. The sequenced sample consisted of CD8+ T cells from PBMCs. These receptors were collected from a human donor in good health.

V is TRBV28 and J is TRBJ1-1; TCRdb gives TRBD1 as the D gene, but with no DNA this cannot be confirmed. There are 11 residues in the CDR3. Germline V gene lookup returns CDR1 MDHEN and CDR2 SYDVKM. CDR3 sequence: CASSLTVEAFF.

According to its frequency, this clonotype is medium-sized. The chain employs TRBV7-8 and TRBJ2-1; TCRdb's assignment of TRBD1 cannot be checked, as there is no DNA. The CDR3 consists of 15 residues. Germline assignment: CDR1 SGHVS and CDR2 FQNEAQ. The chain's CDR3 is CASRSDRGPGDEQFF.

This clonotype counts as medium-sized by frequency. This rearrangement joins TRBV11-3 to TRBJ2-4; without DNA, the TCRdb call of TRBD1 cannot be checked. In germline, CDR1 is SGHNT, CDR2 YENEEA. This CDR3 has 16 residues. CDR3 residues: CASSFQGQTRKNIQYF.

This chain connects TRBV6-5 to TRBJ2-7; the TCRdb call, TRBD1, lacks DNA for checking. This CDR3 contains 17 residues. The V gene's germline CDR1 is MNHEY and CDR2 SVGAGI. The CDR3 sequence: CASSYSGTYSLDREQYF.

The V call is TRBV7-8, the J call TRBJ2-7; with no DNA, the TCRdb D assignment of TRBD2 cannot be verified. Per germline, CDR1 SGHVS and CDR2 FQNEAQ. This CDR3 is built from 15 residues. CDR3 region: CASSQTSGSSYEQYF.

The rearrangement joins TRBV6-5 to TRBJ2-7. Germline V gives CDR1 MNHEY, CDR2 SVGAGI. The CDR3 runs to 14 residues. The CDR3 loop is CASSYGLGSYEQYF.

CDR3 loop: CASSLGRTSGYTF. J is TRBJ1-2 and V is TRBV28. The CDR3 is 13 residues long. The germline gives CDR1 MDHEN, CDR2 SYDVKM.

This chain uses TRBV27 with TRBJ2-7; TCRdb lists TRBD1, though no DNA is available to test this call. CDR1 MNHEY and CDR2 SMNVEV come from the germline V gene (reference sequence). The CDR3 sequence is 13 residues long. The CDR3: CASSLRGVREQYF.

By frequency, this clonotype registers medium-sized. The chain uses TRBV20-1 and TRBJ1-1; the TCRdb call, TRBD1, lacks DNA for checking. The CDR3 length is 13 residues. Germline CDR1 is DFQATT and CDR2 is SNEGSKA (reference sequence). CDR3 amino acids: CSAAGVLNGEAFF.

The CDR3 is CASSLGAIIAGADTQYF. The rearrangement joins TRBV7-9 to TRBJ2-3; checking the TCRdb D call of TRBD2 is not possible without DNA. Germline V gene data show CDR1 as SEHNR and CDR2 as FQNEAQ (reference sequence). This CDR3 comprises 17 residues.

This rearrangement joins TRBV29-1 to TRBJ2-1; checking the TCRdb D call of TRBD2 is not possible without DNA. CDR1 and CDR2 (germline): SQVTM, ANQGSEA. This CDR3 spans 12 amino acids. The CDR3 protein is CSDRESGNEQFF.